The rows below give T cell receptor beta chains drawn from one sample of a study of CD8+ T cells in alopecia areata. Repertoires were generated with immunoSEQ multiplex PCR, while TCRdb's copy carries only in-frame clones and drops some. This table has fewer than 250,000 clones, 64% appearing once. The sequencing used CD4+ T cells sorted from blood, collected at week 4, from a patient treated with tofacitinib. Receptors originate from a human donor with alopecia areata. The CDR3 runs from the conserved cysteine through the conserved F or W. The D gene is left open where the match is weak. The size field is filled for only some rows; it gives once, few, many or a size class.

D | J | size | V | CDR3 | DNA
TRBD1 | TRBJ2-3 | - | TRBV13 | CASSSSRGYPVTGTQYF | TGTGCCAGCAGCTCGAGCAGGGGGTACCCCGTCACGGGTACGCAGTATTTT
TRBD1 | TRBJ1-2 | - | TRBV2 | CASSDRQGPLYGYTF | TGTGCCAGCAGTGACCGACAGGGTCCCCTCTATGGCTACACCTTC
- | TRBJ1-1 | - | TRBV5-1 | CASSTRGAYTEAFF | TGCGCCAGCTCGACGCGGGGGGCATACACTGAAGCTTTCTTT
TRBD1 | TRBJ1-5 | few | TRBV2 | CASSERDRNQPQHF | TGTGCCAGCAGTGAAAGGGACAGAAATCAGCCCCAGCATTTT
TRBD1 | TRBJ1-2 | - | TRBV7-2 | CASSSGGTGYNYGYTF | TGTGCCAGCAGCTCTGGGGGGACAGGGTATAACTATGGCTACACCTTC
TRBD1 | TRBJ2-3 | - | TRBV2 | CASSEATGVSTDTQYF | TGTGCCAGCAGTGAAGCAACAGGGGTTAGCACAGATACGCAGTATTTT
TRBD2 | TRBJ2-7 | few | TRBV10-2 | CASSGLAGFPSYEQYF | TGCGCCAGCAGTGGACTAGCGGGGTTTCCGTCCTACGAGCAGTACTTC
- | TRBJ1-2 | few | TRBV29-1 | CSVEDDLGGGYTF | TGCAGCGTTGAAGATGACCTCGGAGGCGGCTACACCTTC
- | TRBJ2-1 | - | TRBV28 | CASSGATGDNEQFF | TGTGCCAGCAGTGGGGCGACGGGGGACAATGAGCAGTTCTTC
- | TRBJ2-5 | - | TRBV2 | CASSVGTSKSQETQYF | TGTGCCAGCAGTGTAGGTACCAGCAAGTCTCAAGAGACCCAGTACTTC
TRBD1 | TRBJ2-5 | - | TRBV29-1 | CSVESNRGETQYF | TGCAGCGTTGAATCCAACAGGGGAGAGACCCAGTACTTC
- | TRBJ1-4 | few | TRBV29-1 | CSVGQPMEKLFF | TGCAGCGTTGGACAGCCGATGGAAAAACTGTTTTTT
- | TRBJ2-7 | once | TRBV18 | CASSESGYEQYF | TGTGCCAGCTCAGAAAGCGGGTACGAGCAGTACTTC
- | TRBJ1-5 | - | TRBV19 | CATETPRGNQPQHF | TGTGCCACCGAGACACCCCGGGGCAATCAGCCCCAGCATTTT
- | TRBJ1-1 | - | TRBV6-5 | CASSRQVNTEAFF | TGTGCCAGCAGCCGACAGGTGAACACTGAAGCTTTCTTT
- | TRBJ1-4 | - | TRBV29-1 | CSVLDEKLFF | TGCAGCGTTCTCGATGAAAAACTGTTTTTT
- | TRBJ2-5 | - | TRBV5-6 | CASSAGARETQYF | TGTGCCAGCAGCGCTGGAGCACGCGAGACCCAGTACTTC
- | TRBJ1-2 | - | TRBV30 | CACGTLENYGYTF | TGTGCCTGTGGGACACTCGAAAACTATGGCTACACCTTC
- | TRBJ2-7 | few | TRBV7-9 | CASSPGGNEQYF | TGTGCCAGCAGCCCAGGAGGGAACGAGCAGTACTTC
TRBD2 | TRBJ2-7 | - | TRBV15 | CATSRDRSREGGEQYF | TGTGCCACCAGCAGAGATCGAAGTCGGGAGGGGGGCGAGCAGTACTTC